This T cell receptor (beta chain) emerged from a study of B cell selection in AIRE deficiency. Study findings and constraints: Patient Tconv cells held roughly 33% of Treg sequences shared by healthy donors. CDR3s were shorter in shared Treg sequences, reflecting few non-templated nucleotide insertions. Healthy donors alone shared about 32% of a few thousand Treg sequences; patients alone about 10%. In TCRBV usage, CDR3 length and diversity, patient Tconv and Treg cells matched healthy donors.

Conventional CD4 T cells were sorted as CD4+CD127+ cells. Libraries were prepared by immunoSEQ multiplex PCR; TCRdb keeps only in-frame clonotypes and omits some of them. The sample records some 23,000 clones, about 98% being singletons. As regards this clone: The antigen remains undetermined.

Germline CDR1 is SGHRS and CDR2 is YFSETQ. V dropped 6 bases and J dropped 0 bases, with 8 bases sitting between them. The CDR3 runs to 13 residues. The rearrangement joins TRBV5-1 to TRBJ2-3; D is unclear. This clonotype was sampled from a human donor with AIRE deficiency. Sequenced material: conventional CD4+ T cells sorted from PBMCs. As DNA, the CDR3 is TGCGCCAGCACTCCCCCTAGCACAGATACGCAGTATTTT. Its translation: CASTPPSTDTQYF. Filled out from reference TRBV5-1 and TRBJ2-3, the complete variable domain reads KAGVTQTPRYLIKTRGQQVTLSCSPISGHRSVSWYQQTPGQGLQFLFEYFSETQRNKGNFPGRFSGRQFSNSRSEMNVSTLELGDSALYLCASTPPSTDTQYFGPGTRLTVL.